This TCR beta chain is drawn from a study of PD-L1 blockade in urothelial cancer. This clone was counted a few times. Data came from immunoSEQ multiplex PCR; TCRdb stores just in-frame clones and leaves some out. The table records tens of thousands of clones, roughly 90% of them present only once. This specimen was PBMCs, taken around atezolizumab (anti-PD-L1) treatment. The clonotype was recovered from an older woman with urothelial cancer.

The CDR3 is CATSRDAGLPGNTIYF. In nucleotides, the CDR3 is TGTGCCACCAGCAGAGATGCAGGGCTACCTGGAAACACCATATATTTT. The chain has TRBV15 and TRBJ1-3, with D perhaps matching TRBD1 (5 bases). V was clipped by 0 bases and J by 2 bases, with 11 bases between them. Germline CDR1 is LNHNV and CDR2 is YYDKDF (reference sequence). This CDR3 has 16 residues. Using reference TRBV15 and TRBJ1-3 for the parts outside the CDR3, the full variable domain is DAMVIQNPRYQVTQFGKPVTLSCSQTLNHNVMYWYQQKSSQAPKLLFHYYDKDFNNEADTPDNFQSRRPNTSFCFLDIRSPGLGDTAMYLCATSRDAGLPGNTIYFGEGSWLTVV.